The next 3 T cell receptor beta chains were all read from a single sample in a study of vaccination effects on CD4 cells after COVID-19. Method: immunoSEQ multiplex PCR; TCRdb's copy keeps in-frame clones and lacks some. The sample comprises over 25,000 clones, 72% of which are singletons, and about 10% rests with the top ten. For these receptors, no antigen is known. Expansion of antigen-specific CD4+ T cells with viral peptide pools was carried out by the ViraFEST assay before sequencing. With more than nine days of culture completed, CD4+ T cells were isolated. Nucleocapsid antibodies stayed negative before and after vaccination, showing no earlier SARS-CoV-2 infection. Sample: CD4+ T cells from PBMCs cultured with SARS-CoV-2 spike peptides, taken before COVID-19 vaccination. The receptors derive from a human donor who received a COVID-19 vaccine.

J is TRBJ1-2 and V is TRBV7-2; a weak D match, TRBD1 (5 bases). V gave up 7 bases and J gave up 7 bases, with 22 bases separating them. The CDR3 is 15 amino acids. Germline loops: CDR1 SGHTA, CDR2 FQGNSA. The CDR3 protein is CASTIGATASRGYTF. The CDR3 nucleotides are TGTGCCAGCACCATAGGGGCCACAGCCAGCCGTGGCTACACCTTC.

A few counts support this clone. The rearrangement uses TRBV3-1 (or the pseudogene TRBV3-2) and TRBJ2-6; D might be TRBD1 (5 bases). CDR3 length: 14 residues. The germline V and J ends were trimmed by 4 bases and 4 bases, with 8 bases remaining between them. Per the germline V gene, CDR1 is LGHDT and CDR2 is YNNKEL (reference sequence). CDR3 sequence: CASSPGLGANVLTF. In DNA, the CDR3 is TGTGCCAGCAGCCCAGGGTTGGGGGCCAACGTCCTGACTTTC.

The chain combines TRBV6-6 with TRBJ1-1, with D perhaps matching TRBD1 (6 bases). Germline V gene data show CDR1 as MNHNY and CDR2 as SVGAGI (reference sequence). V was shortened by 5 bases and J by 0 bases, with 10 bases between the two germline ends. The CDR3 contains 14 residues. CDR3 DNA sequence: TGTGCCAGCAGTCCTGGACAGATGAACACTGAAGCTTTCTTT. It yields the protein CASSPGQMNTEAFF.